Listed below are T cell receptor beta chains from one sample, sequenced in a study of CD8 T cells in ankylosing spondylitis. TCRdb passed the 5' RACE reads through MiXCR, listing each CDR3 protein once. Among about 140,000 distinct CDR3 sequences listed, around 10% were seen once. Input material: blood, either unsorted or a sorted T cell fraction (not recorded which). Every receptor here comes from a female donor with ankylosing spondylitis or in good health (not recorded which). Both conserved end residues are part of each CDR3. A D gene is named only where the DNA matches it firmly. Clone size appears in some rows only: once, few, many, or a class for an expanded clone.

>TRBV5-1|TRBJ1-1|.|.
CASRPRLDTEAFF
TGCGCCAGCAGGCCGAGGTTGGACACTGAAGCTTTCTTT
>TRBV5-1|TRBJ2-7|.|many
CASSLLLPTGPFYEQYF
TGCGCCAGCAGCTTACTCCTACCGACAGGACCCTTCTACGAGCAGTACTTC
>TRBV18|TRBJ2-1|.|many
CASSLLAGSPNDEQFF
TGTGCCAGCTCACTCCTGGCAGGGTCTCCTAACGATGAGCAGTTCTTC
>TRBV6-5|TRBJ2-7|TRBD2|few
CASSYQLAGGRYEQYF
TGTGCCAGCAGTTACCAACTAGCGGGCGGACGGTACGAGCAGTACTTC
>TRBV20-1|TRBJ2-7|TRBD2|.
CSARVPGLAGRSYEQYF
TGCAGTGCTAGAGTCCCGGGACTAGCTGGACGCTCCTACGAGCAGTACTTC
>TRBV5-1|TRBJ2-6|.|.
CASSSSRDSYYSGANVLTF
TGCGCCAGCAGCTCGAGCCGGGACTCCTACTACTCTGGGGCCAACGTCCTGACTTTC
>TRBV29-1|TRBJ2-5|TRBD1|many
CSVVYGTAVQETQYF
TGCAGCGTTGTGTACGGGACAGCCGTCCAAGAGACCCAGTACTTC
>TRBV20-1|TRBJ2-7|.|many
CSAIRGDSSSYEQYF
TGCAGTGCTATCCGCGGTGATTCCTCTTCCTACGAGCAGTACTTC
>TRBV29-1|TRBJ2-1|.|many
CSVEEDPLYEDEQFF
TGCAGCGTTGAAGAGGACCCACTATACGAAGATGAGCAGTTCTTC
>TRBV20-1|TRBJ1-4|.|many
CSASHRGEKATNEKLFF
TGCAGTGCTAGCCACCGGGGGGAAAAGGCAACTAATGAAAAACTGTTTTTT
>TRBV5-1|TRBJ2-5|.|many
CASSLQNQETQYF
TGCGCCAGCAGCTTACAGAACCAAGAGACCCAGTACTTC
>TRBV7-3|TRBJ2-7|.|.
CASSLSPGSSYEQYF
TGTGCCAGCAGCTTATCGCCAGGGAGCTCCTACGAGCAGTACTTC
>TRBV5-6|TRBJ1-4|.|few
CASSLGAEGLLFF
TGTGCCAGCAGCCTGGGGGCGGAAGGTTTGCTGTTTTTT
>TRBV27|TRBJ2-7|.|many
CASSLNRNSYEQYF
TGTGCCAGCAGTTTAAACAGAAACTCCTACGAGCAGTACTTC
>TRBV7-3|TRBJ2-3|TRBD1|few
CASSPRTGSNPDTQYF
TGTGCCAGCAGCCCTCGGACAGGGAGTAACCCAGATACGCAGTATTTT
>TRBV6-2/TRBV6-3|TRBJ2-7|TRBD2|few
CASSYSELAGTRYEQYF
TGTGCCAGCAGTTACTCGGAACTAGCGGGAACTCGATACGAGCAGTACTTC
>TRBV5-1|TRBJ2-1|TRBD2|many
CASSYRTSGSSNEQFF
TGCGCCAGCAGTTATAGGACTAGCGGGAGCTCCAATGAGCAGTTCTTC
>TRBV12-3/TRBV12-4|TRBJ1-5|TRBD1|.
CASSPTGGNNQPQHF
TGTGCCAGCAGCCCGACAGGGGGCAACAATCAGCCCCAGCATTTT
>TRBV5-1|TRBJ2-3|.|few
CASSLVFGTDTQYF
TGCGCCAGCAGCTTGGTGTTCGGGACAGATACGCAGTATTTT
>TRBV12-3/TRBV12-4|TRBJ1-4|.|many
CASSLGLRGGRDLKATNEKLFF
TGTGCCAGCAGTTTGGGCCTTCGTGGGGGGCGAGACCTCAAAGCAACTAATGAAAAACTGTTTTTT
>TRBV12-3/TRBV12-4|TRBJ1-2|.|many
CASNPDGPYGYTF
TGTGCCAGCAACCCTGATGGACCCTATGGCTACACCTTC
>TRBV30|TRBJ1-1|.|many
CAWTVGGAVTEAFF
TGTGCCTGGACCGTGGGTGGGGCAGTCACTGAAGCTTTCTTT
>TRBV15|TRBJ2-2|.|many
CATSRVDSINTGELFF
TGTGCCACCAGCAGAGTAGACAGTATAAACACCGGGGAGCTGTTTTTT
>TRBV20-1|TRBJ1-5|.|many
CSALPGIRGNQPQHF
TGCAGTGCACTGCCGGGAATACGTGGCAATCAGCCCCAGCATTTT
>TRBV5-1|TRBJ1-2|.|few
CASSFGEHGYPF
TGCGCCAGCAGCTTCGGAGAACATGGCTACCCCTTC
>TRBV5-1|TRBJ2-2|.|many
CASSPFLGVNTGELFF
TGCGCCAGCAGCCCCTTTTTGGGGGTCAACACCGGGGAGCTGTTTTTT
>TRBV2|TRBJ2-4|.|many
CASSQGGGLRIQYF
TGTGCCAGCAGTCAAGGGGGGGGCCTTCGCATTCAGTACTTC
>TRBV2|TRBJ2-1|.|many
CASIKGGEQFF
TGTGCCAGCATAAAAGGCGGTGAGCAGTTCTTC
>TRBV12-3/TRBV12-4|TRBJ2-1|.|.
CASSLGVPAYNEQFF
TGTGCCAGCAGTTTGGGGGTTCCCGCCTACAATGAGCAGTTCTTC
>TRBV20-1|TRBJ2-7|TRBD2|many
CSAKAGGPSYEQYF
TGCAGTGCTAAAGCGGGAGGGCCTTCCTACGAGCAGTACTTC
>TRBV9|TRBJ2-1|.|many
CASSSDMFYEQFF
TGTGCCAGCAGCTCTGACATGTTCTATGAGCAGTTCTTC
>TRBV3-1|TRBJ1-1|TRBD1|many
CASSPDRQGAFF
TGTGCCAGCAGCCCCGACCGACAGGGAGCTTTCTTT
>TRBV6-1|TRBJ2-2|.|many
CASSRHGANTGELFF
TGTGCCAGCAGTCGTCATGGGGCGAACACCGGGGAGCTGTTTTTT
>TRBV29-1|TRBJ2-2|.|many
CSVTTGTNANTGELFF
TGCAGCGTTACAACCGGGACAAACGCGAACACCGGGGAGCTGTTTTTT
>TRBV7-9|TRBJ2-1|.|many
CASSSDPGDFNEQFF
TGTGCCAGCAGTTCAGACCCCGGGGACTTCAATGAGCAGTTCTTC
>TRBV27|TRBJ1-4|.|.
CASSLSVGLNEKLFF
TGTGCCAGCAGTTTATCGGTCGGCCTTAATGAAAAACTGTTTTTT
>TRBV20-1|TRBJ1-1|.|many
CSAPLTAFMNTEAFF
TGCAGTGCGCCCTTGACAGCCTTCATGAACACTGAAGCTTTCTTT
>TRBV7-9|TRBJ1-1|.|many
CASSAERAARAFF
TGTGCCAGCAGCGCCGAAAGAGCTGCTCGCGCTTTCTTT
>TRBV27|TRBJ1-5|TRBD1|many
CASSSTGWGQPQHF
TGTGCCAGCAGTTCGACAGGGTGGGGTCAGCCCCAGCATTTT
>TRBV7-2|TRBJ1-1|.|many
CASSLALLGDTEAFF
TGTGCCAGCAGCTTAGCTCTCTTAGGGGACACTGAAGCTTTCTTT
>TRBV3-1|TRBJ1-2|.|.
CASSRQESASYGHTF
TGTGCCAGCAGCCGCCAGGAGTCGGCGTCCTATGGCCACACCTTC